These T cell receptor beta chains were read from a single sample in a study of control samples from healthy donors and cancer patients. Data came from immunoSEQ multiplex PCR; TCRdb stores just in-frame clones and leaves some out. The sample consists of just under 100,000 clones, 80% to 95% of them appearing once. The sequenced material came from blood. The receptors originated from a young man in good health. The CDR3 runs from the conserved cysteine through the conserved F or W. D genes are given only for firm matches. Expanded clones are given a class, and other clones once, few, many or no size at all.

TRBV6-5	TRBJ2-1	-	TRBD1	CASSYFLDRPNEQFF	TGTGCCAGCAGTTACTTCTTGGACAGGCCCAATGAGCAGTTCTTC
TRBV7-9	TRBJ2-2	-	-	CASSPTPGELFF	TGTGCCAGCAGTCCAACGCCCGGGGAGCTGTTTTTT
TRBV29-1	TRBJ1-5	-	-	CSVEAGVGQPQHF	TGCAGCGTTGAGGCGGGAGTAGGTCAGCCCCAGCATTTT
TRBV29-1	TRBJ2-7	-	-	CSVPGPRNEQYF	TGCAGCGTCCCGGGGCCCCGAAACGAGCAGTACTTC
TRBV6-5	TRBJ1-1	-	TRBD1	CASSITGTVNTEAFF	TGTGCCAGCAGCATCACCGGGACAGTGAACACTGAAGCTTTCTTT
TRBV20-1	TRBJ1-2	-	TRBD1	CSASKQGRDYGYTF	TGCAGTGCTAGTAAACAGGGGCGAGACTATGGCTACACCTTC
TRBV18	TRBJ1-2	-	-	CASSPIESPNYGYTF	TGTGCCAGCTCACCGATCGAGAGCCCTAACTATGGCTACACCTTC
TRBV5-1	TRBJ2-2	-	-	CASSLVWGLAKTGELFF	TGCGCCAGCAGCTTGGTATGGGGTCTAGCAAAAACCGGGGAGCTGTTTTTT
TRBV7-3	TRBJ2-2	-	TRBD1	CASSSWTGGTGELFF	TGTGCCAGCAGCTCCTGGACAGGGGGCACCGGGGAGCTGTTTTTT
TRBV7-9	TRBJ2-7	-	TRBD1	CASSLGGTVEQYF	TGTGCCAGCAGCTTAGGTGGGACAGTCGAGCAGTACTTC
TRBV5-5	TRBJ2-7	-	-	CASSPLQGGQSSYEQYF	TGTGCCAGCAGCCCCCTTCAGGGAGGCCAAAGCTCCTACGAGCAGTACTTC
TRBV14	TRBJ2-5	-	-	CASSQDVGPLGTQYF	TGTGCCAGCAGCCAAGATGTCGGCCCTTTGGGGACCCAGTACTTC
TRBV28	TRBJ1-2	-	TRBD1	CASSLTPMTGGDYGYTF	TGTGCCAGCAGTTTAACACCGATGACAGGGGGAGACTATGGCTACACCTTC
TRBV3-1/TRBV3-2	TRBJ1-5	-	-	CASSQDGVNQPQHF	TGTGCCAGCAGCCAAGACGGGGTAAATCAGCCCCAGCATTTT
TRBV4-3	TRBJ1-4	-	-	CASSQGRYNEKLFF	TGCGCCAGCAGCCAGGGGCGATATAATGAAAAACTGTTTTTT
TRBV9	TRBJ2-1	-	TRBD2	CATSSGVYNEQFF	TGTGCAACCAGTAGCGGGGTCTACAATGAGCAGTTCTTC
TRBV6-5	TRBJ1-6	-	TRBD1	CASSYSRRTGSSPLHF	TGTGCCAGCAGTTACTCGCGGCGGACAGGCAGTTCACCCCTCCACTTT
TRBV9	TRBJ1-5	-	-	CASSVGPSSNSNQPQHF	TGTGCCAGCAGCGTCGGCCCGTCCTCAAATAGCAATCAGCCCCAGCATTTT
TRBV11-2	TRBJ2-2	-	-	CASSPHPPPGSGELFF	TGTGCCAGCAGCCCTCATCCCCCCCCTGGGTCCGGGGAGCTGTTTTTT
TRBV5-1	TRBJ1-1	-	-	CASSLDGRSGTEAFF	TGCGCCAGCAGCTTGGACGGGAGGTCAGGCACTGAAGCTTTCTTT
TRBV7-9	TRBJ1-1	-	-	CASSLIPSVNTEAFF	TGTGCCAGCAGCCTTATCCCGTCAGTGAACACTGAAGCTTTCTTT
TRBV27	TRBJ1-2	-	-	CASSLYGGTYGYTF	TGTGCCAGCAGTTTATATGGGGGGACCTATGGCTACACCTTC
TRBV5-6	TRBJ2-7	-	-	CASSLEWVEGAGEQYF	TGTGCCAGCAGCTTAGAATGGGTGGAGGGGGCTGGCGAGCAGTACTTC
TRBV6-5	TRBJ2-3	-	-	CASSYSKAFTDTQYF	TGTGCCAGCAGTTACTCGAAGGCCTTCACAGATACGCAGTATTTT
TRBV30	TRBJ1-5	-	-	CAWSVGVNNQPQHF	TGTGCCTGGAGTGTAGGGGTCAACAATCAGCCCCAGCATTTT
TRBV3-1/TRBV3-2	TRBJ2-4	once	TRBD2	CASSQVYREAQNIQYF	TGTGCCAGCAGCCAAGTTTACCGGGAGGCCCAAAACATTCAGTACTTC
TRBV27	TRBJ1-5	-	-	CASSFAGNQPQHF	TGTGCCAGCAGTTTCGCGGGGAACCAGCCCCAGCATTTT
TRBV2	TRBJ1-5	-	TRBD1	CASSEPRTGFLRAGQPQHF	TGTGCCAGCAGTGAACCTAGGACAGGGTTTTTGAGAGCAGGTCAGCCCCAGCATTTT
TRBV7-8	TRBJ2-7	-	TRBD1	CASSSLDRSLSDYEQYF	TGTGCCAGCAGCTCGTTGGACAGGTCACTCTCTGACTACGAGCAGTACTTC
TRBV5-6	TRBJ2-1	-	-	CASSSALAYNEQFF	TGTGCCAGCAGCTCGGCATTGGCCTACAATGAGCAGTTCTTC
TRBV19	TRBJ1-3	-	-	CASSSRTTGNTIYF	TGTGCCAGTAGCAGCCGGACAACTGGAAACACCATATATTTT
TRBV18	TRBJ2-1	-	-	CASSSSQGGTYNEQFF	TGTGCCAGCTCAAGTAGCCAAGGAGGCACATACAATGAGCAGTTCTTC
TRBV28	TRBJ1-2	-	TRBD1	CASSTLKWTGRGGYTF	TGTGCCAGCAGTACCCTCAAGTGGACAGGGCGTGGTGGCTACACCTTC
TRBV2	TRBJ2-1	few	-	CASTPGLRGEQFF	TGTGCCAGCACACCCGGATTGAGGGGCGAGCAGTTCTTC
TRBV14	TRBJ2-7	-	-	CASSQAFGRYEQYF	TGTGCCAGCAGCCAAGCCTTCGGGCGATACGAGCAGTACTTC
TRBV25-1	TRBJ1-1	-	-	CASSLSGSPNTEAFF	TGTGCCAGCTCTCTAAGTGGGTCCCCGAACACTGAAGCTTTCTTT
TRBV6-5	TRBJ1-1	-	-	CASSYERIAEAFF	TGTGCCAGCAGTTACGAGAGGATCGCTGAAGCTTTCTTT
TRBV4-2	TRBJ2-7	-	-	CASSPTSSYEQYF	TGTGCCAGCAGCCCTACTAGTTCCTACGAGCAGTACTTC
TRBV29-1	TRBJ1-1	-	-	CSVKQGGNTEAFF	TGCAGCGTAAAACAGGGAGGGAACACTGAAGCTTTCTTT
TRBV18	TRBJ1-1	once	-	CASSPSQPAIGTEAFF	TGTGCCAGCTCACCTTCTCAGCCCGCCATCGGCACTGAAGCTTTCTTT
TRBV5-4	TRBJ2-7	once	-	CASSLGGYEQYF	TGTGCCAGCAGCTTGGGGGGTTACGAGCAGTACTTC
TRBV13	TRBJ1-3	-	-	CASSDRLAPSGNTIYF	TGTGCCAGCAGCGACCGCCTAGCTCCATCTGGAAACACCATATATTTT
TRBV5-4	TRBJ1-2	once	TRBD1	CASSFRGLKGYTF	TGTGCCAGCAGCTTTAGGGGGCTGAAAGGCTACACCTTC
TRBV19	TRBJ2-7	-	-	CASTQGVTPGNEQYF	TGTGCCAGTACCCAAGGCGTGACTCCAGGGAACGAGCAGTACTTC
TRBV2	TRBJ2-1	-	-	CASSEGTRGGYEQFF	TGTGCCAGCAGTGAAGGGACAAGAGGAGGCTATGAGCAGTTCTTC
TRBV27	TRBJ2-7	-	-	CASSRLSPGASYEQYF	TGTGCCAGCAGTAGACTCTCTCCGGGAGCCAGTTACGAGCAGTACTTC
TRBV6-1	TRBJ2-2	once	-	CASSEGLSNTGELFF	TGTGCCAGCAGTGAAGGACTGTCGAACACCGGGGAGCTGTTTTTT
TRBV27	TRBJ2-2	-	-	CASRPPQGYNTGELFF	TGTGCCAGCAGGCCCCCCCAGGGATATAACACCGGGGAGCTGTTTTTT
TRBV20-1	TRBJ2-1	-	-	CSASYTGNPYNEQFF	TGCAGTGCTAGTTATACGGGGAACCCATACAATGAGCAGTTCTTC
TRBV11-2	TRBJ1-2	-	-	CASSPGAGLVYGYTF	TGTGCCAGCAGCCCGGGCGCCGGGCTGGTCTATGGCTACACCTTC
TRBV2	TRBJ1-2	-	TRBD1	CASRIHLITGGIDYGYTF	TGTGCCAGCAGGATCCATTTGATTACAGGGGGCATTGACTATGGCTACACCTTC
TRBV5-1	TRBJ1-1	-	-	CASSLARVKNTEAFF	TGCGCCAGCAGCTTGGCCAGGGTGAAAAACACTGAAGCTTTCTTT
TRBV27	TRBJ1-1	-	-	CASSLIQDLGTEAFF	TGTGCCAGCAGTTTAATACAGGACCTTGGCACTGAAGCTTTCTTT
TRBV9	TRBJ2-1	-	-	CAIPHGRCGRSYNEQFF	TGTGCCATACCTCACGGCAGGTGCGGTCGATCCTACAATGAGCAGTTCTTC
TRBV5-4	TRBJ2-6	-	-	CASSLDEQGVSGANVLTF	TGTGCCAGCAGCTTGGATGAACAGGGCGTCTCTGGGGCCAACGTCCTGACTTTC
TRBV30	TRBJ1-6	-	TRBD1	CAWIPRGRGQSPLHF	TGTGCCTGGATACCGCGGGGCAGGGGGCAATCACCCCTCCACTTT
TRBV5-1	TRBJ2-7	-	TRBD2	CASSLGSGGRGYEQYF	TGCGCCAGCAGCTTGGGATCGGGAGGAAGGGGCTACGAGCAGTACTTC
TRBV6-1	TRBJ1-2	-	-	CASNNRVYGYTF	TGTGCCAGCAATAACAGGGTCTATGGCTACACCTTC